This T cell receptor (beta chain) was identified in a study of cytomegalovirus exposure and HLA in healthy donors. The PCR employed 60 Vbeta primers together with 13 Jbeta primers. Clones were sequenced by immunoSEQ multiplex PCR, and TCRdb holds only the in-frame ones, with some missing. The data hold about 90,000 clones, with roughly 79% observed a single time. Study conclusions and caveats: Researchers counted roughly 150 TCR beta chains as cytomegalovirus-associated. Across donors, presence/absence analyses took sequencing depth to be roughly uniform.

Concerning this clone itself: Its antigen is unidentified.

This clonotype was sampled from a man aged 25-45 years in good health and CMV-seronegative. Sequencing was done on a sample of PBMCs.

CDR3 protein: CASSYRTSGDSTDTQYF. The CDR3 DNA sequence: TGTGCCAGCAGCTATAGGACTAGCGGGGATAGCACAGATACGCAGTATTTT. The chain links TRBV9 to TRBJ2-3; the match to TRBD2 covers 12 bases. CDR3 length: 17 residues. Germline V gene data show CDR1 as SGDLS and CDR2 as YYNGEE. V shed 4 bases, J shed 0 bases, and the junction held 6 bases outside the gene matches.